Listed here are 22 T cell receptor beta chains from one sample, sequenced in a study of esophageal squamous cell carcinoma under preoperative chemotherapy. MiXCR was run by TCRdb on the PCR reads, yielding one entry per CDR3 protein. The table shows 30,000 or so distinct CDR3 sequences, with around half occurring only once. Time point specified: after preoperative PTX-NDP chemotherapy. Sample collection occurred from a patient given preoperative chemotherapy. The receptors originated from a human donor with esophageal squamous cell carcinoma. The donor label of this sample is uncertain.

This chain uses TRBV7-3 with TRBJ2-3; a weak D match, TRBD2 (6 bases). The tail of the sequence fits TRBJ2-7 better, so the J call may be wrong. Germline-derived CDR1 and CDR2 are SGHTA and FQGTGA. The CDR3 runs 17 residues. The CDR3 reads CASSAGLGRRDQDTQYF. DNA of the CDR3: TGTGCCAGCAGCGCGGGGCTCGGGCGCCGGGATCAAGATACGCAGTACTTC.

This clonotype was observed a few times. This chain links TRBV7-6 with TRBJ2-5; 9 nucleotides match TRBD2. Germline CDR1 and CDR2: SGHVS and FNYEAQ. V lost 11 bases and J lost 4; bases outside the gene matches: 11. CDR3 length equals 14 residues. The CDR3 DNA is TGTGCCGGGCGCGGGGGGGGGGACCCAGAGACCCAGTACTTC. It translates to CAGRGGGDPETQYF.

About this clonotype: A junction boundary mismatches the germline segment, possibly from a read error. The chain has TRBV7-2 and TRBJ2-5, with D possibly matching TRBD2 (7 bases). The CDR3 extends over 16 amino acids. Germline V gene sequence: CDR1 SGHTA, CDR2 FQGNSA. The CDR3 region has the DNA TGTGCCAGCAGCTTAGGGGGGGGCCGTGACCAAGAGATCCAGTACTTC. This codes for CASSLGGGRDQEIQYF. Drawing the rest from reference TRBV7-2 and TRBJ2-5, the complete variable domain is GAGVSQSPSNKVTEKGKDVELRCDPISGHTALYWYRQSLGQGLEFLIYFQGNSAPDKSGLPSDRFSAERTGGSVSTLTIQRTQQEDSAVYLCASSLGGGRDQEIQYFGPGTRLLVL.

A single count supports this clonotype. The chain couples TRBV7-2 to TRBJ2-4; D is uncertain. Trimming stripped 1 base from V and 12 bases from J, with 28 bases between. The CDR3 extends over 18 amino acids. CDR1 is SGHTA, CDR2 FQGNSA, per germline. The CDR3 DNA sequence: TGTGCCAGCAGCTTAGAGGTCACCTGGGCCAGTGACAAAGAGACTCAGTACTTC. Protein: CASSLEVTWASDKETQYF. Using reference TRBV7-2 and TRBJ2-4 for the parts outside the CDR3, the full variable domain is GAGVSQSPSNKVTEKGKDVELRCDPISGHTALYWYRQSLGQGLEFLIYFQGNSAPDKSGLPSDRFSAERTGGSVSTLTIQRTQQEDSAVYLCASSLEVTWASDKETQYFGAGTRLSVL.

V is TRBV27 and J is TRBJ2-1; the D gene is possibly TRBD2 (5 bases). Trimming removed 1 base from V and 0 bases from J, with 16 bases in between. Germline lookup yields CDR1 MNHEY and CDR2 SMNVEV (reference sequence). The CDR3 has 18 amino acids. The CDR3 region is CASSLYAGGLLSYNEQFF. The CDR3 DNA reads TGTGCCAGCAGTTTATACGCAGGAGGACTTCTCTCCTACAATGAGCAGTTCTTC.

The genes are TRBV7-2 and TRBJ1-1; a possible D gene is TRBD1 (5 bases). V was pared by 1 base and J by 0 bases, with 9 bases between. This CDR3 is built from 15 residues. Germline V CDR1 and CDR2: SGHTA, FQGNSA. The CDR3 coding sequence is TGTGCCAGCAGCTTAGTCGGGGGAATGAACACTGAAGCTTTCTTT. The encoded protein is CASSLVGGMNTEAFF.

In this sample, this clonotype turned up many times. V usage is TRBV11-1 and J usage is TRBJ2-1; D unclear. The length of the CDR3 is 15 residues. Trimming removed 2 bases from V and 0 bases from J, with 8 bases in between. Germline V gives CDR1 SGHAT, CDR2 FQDESV (reference sequence). This CDR3 is CASSLRRSSYNEQFF. CDR3 DNA: TGTGCCAGCAGCTTACGGCGGAGCTCCTACAATGAGCAGTTCTTC.

Points on this clonotype: At one boundary the junction diverges from the germline segment, which might be a read error. The CDR3 loop reads CASSFGSNYGDIF. The CDR3 DNA follows: TGTGCCAGCAGCTTCGGATCTAACTATGGCGACATCTTT. V is TRBV7-2 and J is TRBJ1-2; D not resolved. This CDR3 spans 13 amino acids. The germline V gene has CDR1 SGHTA and CDR2 FQGNSA.

Turning to this clonotype: One end of the junction varies from germline; a read error may be responsible. The chain has TRBV6-1 and TRBJ2-3, with D possibly TRBD2 on 5 matching bases. The CDR3 has 14 residues. Germline-derived CDR1 and CDR2 are MNHNS and SASEGT. CDR3 nucleotides: TGTGCCGGCAGCGCGGGCCTTGACCAAGAGACGCAGTATTTT. It translates to CAGSAGLDQETQYF.

This chain joins TRBV12-3 or TRBV12-4 and TRBJ2-1; 11 bases are shared with TRBD1. Trimming removed 6 bases from V and 7 bases from J; junction bases left unmatched: 8. This CDR3 region has 15 residues. The CDR3, as DNA: TGTGCCAGCAGAGTAGGACAGGGGGCATATAATGAGCAGTTCTTC. As protein: CASRVGQGAYNEQFF.

This sequence joins TRBV6-1 and TRBJ2-2; 7 bases are a match to TRBD1. Germline V lookup: CDR1 MNHNS, CDR2 SASEGT. The CDR3 totals 15 residues. J lost 0 bases, V lost 8 bases, and 6 bases had no gene match. The CDR3 region has the DNA TGTGCCAGCGAGGGGGCCCGGGCGAACACCGGGGAGCTGTTTTTT. It encodes CASEGARANTGELFF.

This clonotype has ten or more counts. This chain connects TRBV6-5 to TRBJ1-2, with D maybe TRBD1 (5 bases). The CDR3 has 15 amino acids. Trimming took off 2 bases at V and 7 bases at J, with 17 bases between the two ends. Germline V CDR1 and CDR2: MNHEY, SVGAGI. CDR3 residues: CASSYESGGIGGYTF. The CDR3 DNA reads as TGTGCCAGCAGTTACGAAAGTGGGGGTATCGGTGGCTACACCTTC.

To note about this clonotype: The junction shows a germline mismatch at one end, possibly a read error. This rearrangement joins TRBV12-3 or TRBV12-4 to TRBJ2-3, with a weak D call TRBD2 (7 bases). This CDR3 region has 16 residues. The CDR3 reads CASSTTGGGATETQYF. CDR3 in DNA: TGTGCCAGCAGTACTACTGGGGGGGGGGCCACAGAGACGCAGTATTTT.

CDR3 amino acids: CASRGGGGWDQNIQYF. CDR3 bases: TGTGCCAGCAGGGGAGGCGGGGGCTGGGACCAAAACATCCAGTACTTC. The chain links TRBV11-3 to TRBJ2-5, with D perhaps matching TRBD2 (7 bases). In germline, CDR1 is SGHNT, CDR2 YENEEA. CDR3 size: 16 residues. The V end lost 6 bases, the J end lost 10 bases, and 27 bases lay between the germline ends.

V is TRBV10-2 and J is TRBJ2-3, with TRBD2 matching over 7 bases. CDR1 and CDR2 from the germline V gene are WSHSY and SAAADI. With V trimmed by 8 bases and J by 2 bases, 16 bases remained unmatched. The CDR3 consists of 17 residues. The CDR3 DNA follows: TGCGCCAGCGGAAGATCTACTTCCGCGGGGGACACAGATACGCAGTATTTT. As protein: CASGRSTSAGDTDTQYF.

Of note for this clonotype: Since a much larger clone is just one base distant, this may be a read error. This rearrangement joins TRBV5-4 to TRBJ2-1, with D hard to call. The J call may be faulty, since TRBJ2-7 better matches the DNA end. CDR1 and CDR2 from the germline V gene are SGHNT and YYREEE (reference sequence). The CDR3 has 15 amino acids. CDR3: CASSSPRSSYNEQYF. As DNA, the CDR3 is TGTGCCAGCAGCTCCCCCAGGAGCTCCTACAATGAGCAGTACTTC.

This clonotype has a handful of counts. This sequence joins TRBV7-2 and TRBJ2-5; 12 bases are shared with TRBD2. V lost 1 base to trimming and J lost 11 bases; unmatched junction nucleotides: 11. CDR1 and CDR2 (germline): SGHTA, FQGNSA. The CDR3 contains 16 residues. DNA for the CDR3: TGTGCCAGCAGCTTAGGACTAGCGGGAGCCTACAATGAGCAGTACTTC. It codes for CASSLGLAGAYNEQYF.

The chain carries TRBV12-3 or TRBV12-4 and TRBJ2-3; perhaps TRBD2 as D (7 bases). The J call may be in error: the DNA end matches TRBJ2-7 better. This CDR3 spans 16 amino acids. This CDR3 reads CACRATGRGAKNTQYF. For the CDR3, the DNA is TGTGCGTGCCGTGCCACGGGCCGGGGGGCCAAAAATACGCAGTACTTC.

The CDR3 DNA reads as TGTGCCAGCAGCCAGCAGGGATCTGGGGCCAACGTCCTGACTTTC. Its protein is CASSQQGSGANVLTF. The genes are TRBV27 and TRBJ2-6, with a weak D call TRBD1 (5 bases). Germline V lookup: CDR1 MNHEY, CDR2 SMNVEV (reference sequence). V shed 6 bases and J shed 1 base, with 10 bases lying between them. This CDR3 comprises 15 residues.

V usage is TRBV7-2 and J usage is TRBJ2-2, with a tentative D call TRBD1 (6 bases). V was shortened by 3 bases and J by 10 bases, with 24 bases between the two germline ends. CDR1 and CDR2 from the germline V gene are SGHTA and FQGNSA. This CDR3 contains 17 residues. The CDR3 bases are TGTGCCAGCAGCTTGGGGGCCGAGACCCTAAGATCCGAGGAGCTGTTTTTT. Translation: CASSLGAETLRSEELFF.

The rearrangement joins TRBV10-1 to TRBJ2-7, with 9 bases matching TRBD1. The trim removed 5 bases at V and 2 bases at J, leaving 4 bases unmatched. Germline V lookup: CDR1 WNHNN, CDR2 SYGVQD (reference sequence). CDR3 length: 14 residues. Here the CDR3 DNA reads TGCGCCAGCAGTAAAGACAGGGGGACCTACGAGCAGTACTTC. This encodes CASSKDRGTYEQYF.

The rearrangement links TRBV19 to TRBJ1-2; D is possibly TRBD1 (6 bases). This CDR3 has 15 residues. CDR1 and CDR2 (germline): LNHDA, SQIVND (reference sequence). The V end lost 5 bases, the J end lost 4 bases, and 17 bases lay between the germline ends. Here the CDR3 reads CASSPGSGAAYGYTF. The CDR3 bases are TGTGCCAGTAGTCCGGGATCGGGGGCCGCCTATGGCTACACCTTC.